One sample yielded the 20 T cell receptor beta chains listed below, sequenced in a study of T cells in Graves' hyperthyroidism and ophthalmopathy. Amplified TCR beta CDR3 regions came from RNA transcripts. An initial round of RT-PCR targeting the TCR CDR3 relied on the HTBI primer set. TCRdb ran MiXCR on the multiplex PCR reads and lists one entry per CDR3 protein. The repertoire holds about 510,000 distinct CDR3 sequences, with approximately 14% as singletons. The sample consisted of blood. The receptors come from a woman in her thirties or forties with Graves' hyperthyroidism.

The rearrangement joins TRBV24-1 to TRBJ2-3; D may correspond to TRBD1 or TRBD2 (5 bases each). Trimming left V 2 bases short and J 0 bases short, with 5 bases between. The CDR3 runs 14 residues. Germline assignment: CDR1 KGHDR and CDR2 SFDVKD. Here the CDR3 reads CATSDWDSTDTQYF. The CDR3 DNA follows: TGTGCCACCAGTGATTGGGACAGCACAGATACGCAGTATTTT.

This sequence joins TRBV12-3 or TRBV12-4 and TRBJ2-1, with 15 positions matching TRBD2. Losses at the gene ends were 8 bases for V and 2 bases for J; bases not matched to a gene: 7. The CDR3 consists of 17 residues. CDR3 sequence: CASGGLAGGGTYNEQFF. The CDR3 DNA reads TGTGCCAGCGGGGGACTAGCGGGGGGCGGCACCTACAATGAGCAGTTCTTC.

This clonotype was detected a few times. This rearrangement joins TRBV2 to TRBJ1-5; no firm D call. The germline V and J ends were trimmed by 0 bases and 7 bases, with 7 bases remaining between them. The CDR3 extends over 13 amino acids. Germline values: CDR1 SNHLY, CDR2 FYNNEI. Written as DNA, the CDR3 is TGTGCCAGCAGTGAAGCAAGGCTGCAGCCCCAGCATTTT. It yields the protein CASSEARLQPQHF.

This clonotype was detected only a few times. The gene calls are TRBV7-9 and TRBJ1-1; D is unresolved. V gave up 3 bases and J gave up 6 bases, with 5 bases separating them. Germline CDR1 SEHNR, CDR2 FQNEAQ (reference sequence). The CDR3 consists of 11 residues. The CDR3 loop reads CASSFLPEAFF. CDR3 nucleotides: TGTGCCAGCAGCTTTTTACCTGAAGCTTTCTTT.

This clonotype was detected many times. As DNA, the CDR3 is TGTGCCACCAGCAGAGTCGGGACAGGGACCACCGGGGAGCTGTTTTTT. Translated, it gives CATSRVGTGTTGELFF. The V gene is TRBV15, the J gene TRBJ2-2, with 9 bases aligning to TRBD1. CDR1 is LNHNV, CDR2 YYDKDF, per germline (reference sequence). V lost 1 base to trimming and J lost 4 bases; unmatched junction nucleotides: 4. CDR3 length equals 16 residues.

The table lists this clonotype with a few counts. The chain couples TRBV29-1 to TRBJ2-1; D is tentatively TRBD1 or TRBD2 (5 bases each). Germline V gene data show CDR1 as SQVTM and CDR2 as ANQGSEA. The CDR3 runs to 12 residues. V was pared by 7 bases and J by 7 bases, with 14 bases between. CDR3 sequence reads: CSASGPFNEQFF. CDR3 nucleotides: TGCAGCGCCTCGGGACCTTTTAATGAGCAGTTCTTC.

This clonotype was seen at least ten times. V is TRBV7-9 and J is TRBJ1-1; 8 bases line up with TRBD1. Germline V gene lookup returns CDR1 SEHNR and CDR2 FQNEAQ (reference sequence). V shed 1 base and J 4 bases; nucleotides not matched to a gene: 5. CDR3 length: 15 residues. The CDR3 reads CASSLGAGGGTEAFF. The DNA for the CDR3 is TGTGCCAGCAGCTTAGGGGCAGGGGGCGGCACTGAAGCTTTCTTT.

The chain couples TRBV18 to TRBJ1-5; D is uncertain. The V and J ends lost 4 bases and 9 bases respectively, with 13 bases between them. The CDR3 loop spans 13 amino acids. Germline V gene sequence: CDR1 KGHSH, CDR2 LQKENI. The DNA for the CDR3 is TGTGCCAGCTCACTCCCCCCCCCATCGCCCCAGCATTTT. Protein sequence: CASSLPPPSPQHF.

This clonotype was seen a handful of times. The chain uses TRBV9 and TRBJ2-1, with 8 bases fitting TRBD1. This CDR3 is built from 14 residues. V lost 2 bases and J lost 7; bases outside the gene matches: 5. Germline V gene sequence: CDR1 SGDLS, CDR2 YYNGEE. The CDR3 region is CASSVATGVNEQFF. In DNA, the CDR3 is TGTGCCAGCAGCGTGGCGACAGGGGTTAATGAGCAGTTCTTC.

In its sample, this clonotype was seen many times. The chain is built from TRBV20-1 and TRBJ2-1; 11 bases map to TRBD2. With V trimmed by 1 base and J by 4 bases, 9 bases remained unmatched. Germline CDR1 is DFQATT and CDR2 is SNEGSKA (reference sequence). The CDR3 extends over 17 amino acids. CDR3 region: CSARALSTSGMYNEQFF. CDR3 bases: TGCAGTGCTAGAGCTCTATCGACTAGCGGGATGTACAATGAGCAGTTCTTC.

This clonotype showed up many times. The CDR3 is CASSHPTGTPGREQYF. The CDR3 DNA reads TGTGCCAGCAGTCACCCGACCGGGACCCCCGGACGCGAGCAGTACTTC. The chain joins TRBV28 to TRBJ2-7; D is possibly TRBD1 or TRBD2 (5 bases each). The ends were cut back, 5 bases at V and 6 bases at J, with 23 bases in the middle. The length of the CDR3 is 16 residues. Germline lookup yields CDR1 MDHEN and CDR2 SYDVKM.

This clonotype was seen ten or more times. The V call is TRBV2, the J call TRBJ1-6; D possibly corresponds to TRBD1 (5 bases). Trimming removed 8 bases at V and 3 bases at J, with 8 bases between. CDR3 length: 13 residues. Germline V CDR1 and CDR2: SNHLY, FYNNEI. The CDR3, as DNA: TGTGCCAGCGGGGGGGACTATAATTCACCCCTCCACTTT. Protein sequence: CASGGDYNSPLHF.

Worth noting for this clonotype: The junction and the germline gene differ at one end; a read error may be behind it. The chain carries TRBV12-5 and TRBJ1-6, with D possibly TRBD1 on 5 matching bases. CDR1 and CDR2 from the germline V gene are LGHNT and FRNRAP. CDR3 length equals 13 residues. CDR3 sequence reads: CASSPGPGSPPHF. The CDR3 DNA reads TGTGCTAGTTCGCCGGGACCTGGTTCACCCCCCCACTTT.

Of note for this clonotype: A read error is possible here, since a much larger clone lies one base away. The rearrangement links TRBV12-3 or TRBV12-4 to TRBJ2-5; the match to TRBD1 covers 8 bases. V was clipped by 8 bases and J by 2 bases; unmatched bases: 10. The CDR3 extends over 15 amino acids. The CDR3 protein is CASGNRTGRQETQYF. The CDR3 bases are TGTGCCAGCGGGAATAGGACAGGGAGGCAAGAGACCCAGTACTTC.

J is TRBJ1-4 and V is TRBV18, with D possibly TRBD1 on 6 matching bases. V was shortened by 0 bases and J by 7 bases, with 9 bases between the two germline ends. Germline CDR1 KGHSH, CDR2 LQKENI. This CDR3 is built from 14 residues. This CDR3 reads CASSPPTGFEKLFF. The CDR3 DNA sequence: TGTGCCAGCTCACCACCAACAGGGTTTGAAAAACTGTTTTTT.

This clonotype was detected only a few times. This chain links TRBV24-1 with TRBJ2-1; 11 positions match TRBD2. Germline CDR1 reads KGHDR; CDR2 reads SFDVKD. The V gene end was trimmed by 5 bases and the J gene end by 4 bases; junction bases not matched to a gene: 6. This CDR3 contains 16 residues. The CDR3 region is CATSVAGGLWYNEQFF. As DNA, the CDR3 is TGTGCCACCAGTGTAGCGGGAGGGCTCTGGTACAATGAGCAGTTCTTC.

This clonotype was recorded at least ten times. The chain combines TRBV28 with TRBJ1-1, with D possibly being TRBD1 (5 bases). Looked up from germline, CDR1 is MDHEN and CDR2 is SYDVKM. The V and J ends lost 10 bases and 5 bases respectively, with 23 bases between them. The CDR3 is 15 amino acids. The DNA of the CDR3 is TGTGCCACGGGAGGGACGGGAACAGTCGGGACTGAAGCTTTCTTT. Protein product: CATGGTGTVGTEAFF.

This clonotype was counted many times. The V gene is TRBV20-1, the J gene TRBJ2-7; D may be TRBD1 (6 bases). The CDR3 has 14 amino acids. From germline, CDR1 is DFQATT and CDR2 SNEGSKA (reference sequence). Trimming cost V 5 bases and J 3 bases, with 17 bases left between them. The CDR3 loop is CSAFLPGEIYEQYF. The CDR3 DNA follows: TGCAGTGCTTTCCTGCCAGGGGAAATCTACGAGCAGTACTTC.

This clonotype was observed many times. The chain carries TRBV9 and TRBJ2-7; 7 nucleotides agree with TRBD2. Germline CDR1 and CDR2: SGDLS and YYNGEE. The CDR3 spans 14 residues. With 5 bases clipped from V and 2 bases from J, the junction kept 7 bases outside the gene matches. CDR3 amino acids: CASSESGTTYEQYF. As DNA, the CDR3 is TGTGCCAGCAGTGAAAGCGGGACTACCTACGAGCAGTACTTC.

This clonotype has at least ten counts. This sequence joins TRBV7-9 and TRBJ2-2; D is unclear. The V end lost 1 base, the J end lost 1 base, and 4 bases lay between the germline ends. This CDR3 region has 14 residues. Looked up from germline, CDR1 is SEHNR and CDR2 is FQNEAQ (reference sequence). The CDR3 DNA reads as TGTGCCAGCAGCTTAGGACAGAACACCGGGGAGCTGTTTTTT. Translation gives CASSLGQNTGELFF.